This entry lists 8 T cell receptor beta chains sequenced from one sample in a study of shared clonotypes between healthy human individuals. Libraries were prepared by immunoSEQ multiplex PCR; TCRdb keeps only in-frame clonotypes and omits some of them. This sample carries millions of clones, 93% of them seen once, and the ten largest clones take about 0.39%. Sequenced material: naive CD4+ T cells from PBMCs. The subset: CD45RA+ positively selected. These receptors came from a man between 18 and 29 years old in good health. Some clones in this sample may be carry-over from other donors' samples.

A few counts support this clone. Other DNA sequences within the sample encode an identical CDR3. The rearrangement joins TRBV7-3 to TRBJ1-1; unclear D gene. Trimming removed 6 bases at V and 1 base at J, with 9 bases between. The germline gives CDR1 SGHTA, CDR2 FQGTGA. The CDR3 consists of 13 residues. CDR3 in amino acids: CASRATGNTEAFF. The CDR3 bases are TGTGCCAGCAGGGCGACGGGGAACACTGAAGCTTTCTTT.

The rearrangement links TRBV2 to TRBJ1-1; D gene ambiguous. The CDR3 has 12 amino acids. V lost 5 bases and J 5 bases, leaving 9 bases between the germline ends. Germline V lookup: CDR1 SNHLY, CDR2 FYNNEI. The CDR3 nucleotides are TGTGCCAGCAGTCGACTCGGGACTGAAGCTTTCTTT. It yields the protein CASSRLGTEAFF.

The chain recombines TRBV18 with TRBJ2-1; D not resolved. This CDR3 spans 13 amino acids. V was shortened by 3 bases and J by 9 bases, with 12 bases between the two germline ends. Germline V gene lookup returns CDR1 KGHSH and CDR2 LQKENI. The CDR3 DNA sequence: TGTGCCAGCTCACCTCCCTCGTTTGGTGAGCAGTTCTTC. This encodes CASSPPSFGEQFF.

This chain connects TRBV7-2 to TRBJ2-2, with 7 bases fitting TRBD1. V lost 4 bases to trimming and J lost 3 bases; unmatched junction nucleotides: 5. CDR1 SGHTA and CDR2 FQGNSA come from the germline V gene. The CDR3 consists of 15 residues. CDR3 DNA sequence: TGTGCCAGCAGCTGGGGGACAGAGTACACCGGGGAGCTGTTTTTT. Its protein product is CASSWGTEYTGELFF. Filled out from reference TRBV7-2 and TRBJ2-2, the complete variable domain reads GAGVSQSPSNKVTEKGKDVELRCDPISGHTALYWYRQSLGQGLEFLIYFQGNSAPDKSGLPSDRFSAERTGGSVSTLTIQRTQQEDSAVYLCASSWGTEYTGELFFGEGSRLTVL.

This chain uses TRBV27 with TRBJ2-2; 12 bases fit TRBD2. The CDR3 has 18 amino acids. V gave up 5 bases and J gave up 7 bases; unmatched junction bases: 14. Germline V gene data show CDR1 as MNHEY and CDR2 as SMNVEV (reference sequence). The CDR3 region is CASSPRTSGALLGGELFF. The CDR3 nucleotides are TGTGCCAGCAGTCCCCGGACTAGCGGGGCCCTGTTGGGCGGGGAGCTGTTTTTT.

The chain's CDR3 is CAWSVLYGGRAVSTGELFF. DNA of the CDR3: TGTGCCTGGAGTGTACTGTATGGCGGGAGGGCCGTATCCACCGGGGAGCTGTTTTTT. The chain carries TRBV30 and TRBJ2-2; 9 positions match TRBD2. This CDR3 is 19 amino acids long. The ends lost 0 bases at V and 4 bases at J; junction bases unmatched: 15. Germline V lookup: CDR1 GTSNPN, CDR2 SVGIG (reference sequence). Variable domain in full (rest from reference TRBV30 and TRBJ2-2): SQTIHQWPATLVQPVGSPLSLECTVEGTSNPNLYWYRQAAGRGLQLLFYSVGIGQISSEVPQNLSASRPQDRQFILSSKKLLLSDSGFYLCAWSVLYGGRAVSTGELFFGEGSRLTVL.

The V call is TRBV30, the J call TRBJ2-3; D might be TRBD1 or TRBD2, each matching 5 bases. Germline values: CDR1 GTSNPN, CDR2 SVGIG (reference sequence). The germline V and J ends were trimmed by 4 bases and 2 bases, with 16 bases remaining between them. The CDR3 spans 15 residues. CDR3 residues: CAWTNGARITDTQYF. The CDR3 DNA is TGTGCCTGGACAAACGGGGCGAGGATCACAGATACGCAGTATTTT. Full variable domain (missing parts from reference TRBV30 and TRBJ2-3): SQTIHQWPATLVQPVGSPLSLECTVEGTSNPNLYWYRQAAGRGLQLLFYSVGIGQISSEVPQNLSASRPQDRQFILSSKKLLLSDSGFYLCAWTNGARITDTQYFGPGTRLTVL.

The chain employs TRBV5-1 and TRBJ2-7; 9 nucleotides match TRBD2. The V and J ends lost 0 bases and 1 base, in that order; junction bases with no gene match: 8. There are 17 residues in the CDR3. Looked up from germline, CDR1 is SGHRS and CDR2 is YFSETQ. The CDR3 protein is CASSLGGGRAFSYEQYF. DNA of the CDR3: TGCGCCAGCAGCTTGGGAGGCGGGAGGGCGTTTTCCTACGAGCAGTACTTC.